Listed here are 5 T cell receptor beta chains from one sample, sequenced in a study of vaccination and CD4 T cells after COVID-19. Treatment reported: roughly ten-day PBMC culture with coronavirus spike peptide pools or control peptides (ViraFEST assay). Researchers used the Oncomine TCR Beta short-read assay to sequence DNA from cultured CD4+ T cells. Using its own MiXCR run on the PCR reads, TCRdb lists one record per CDR3 protein. The repertoire holds around 13,000 distinct CDR3 sequences, with 40% to 50% as singletons. Their target antigens are unknown. The source material was CD4+ T cells from blood, cultured in vitro, sampled before SARS-CoV-2 vaccination. These receptors all stem from a human donor who had recovered from COVID-19.

This clonotype turned up a few times. V is TRBV24-1 and J is TRBJ1-5; 7 nucleotides align to TRBD1. The CDR3 runs 13 residues. Germline CDR1 KGHDR, CDR2 SFDVKD. Germline trimming cut 5 bases from V and 5 bases from J; bases unmatched to any gene: 2. The CDR3 reads CATSVGQHQPQHF. For the CDR3, the DNA is TGTGCCACCAGTGTGGGACAGCATCAGCCCCAGCATTTT.

This clonotype was counted between two and nine times. The chain employs TRBV7-2 and TRBJ1-5; 7 bases line up with TRBD1. Per the germline V gene, CDR1 is SGHTA and CDR2 is FQGNSA. Trimming at V came to 0 bases and at J to 6 bases, leaving 5 bases not matched to a gene. This CDR3 contains 15 residues. The CDR3 nucleotides read TGTGCCAGCAGCTTAGCAGGAGGGGGCGGTCAGCCCCAGCATTTT. Translation gives CASSLAGGGGQPQHF.

This chain joins TRBV20-1 and TRBJ2-5, with D tentatively TRBD1 (6 bases). Germline CDR1 is DFQATT and CDR2 is SNEGSKA (reference sequence). The V end lost 4 bases, the J end lost 2 bases, and 14 bases lay between the germline ends. This CDR3 has 14 amino acids. CDR3 region: CSAITGSGQETQYF. CDR3 in DNA: TGCAGTGCTATCACAGGGAGTGGGCAAGAGACCCAGTACTTC.

This clonotype was seen a few times. The chain carries TRBV20-1 and TRBJ2-3; no clear D gene. Trimming shortened V by 1 base and J by 4 bases, and 3 bases separated the two germline ends. Germline V gene lookup returns CDR1 DFQATT and CDR2 SNEGSKA (reference sequence). The CDR3 is made up of 11 amino acids. The CDR3 DNA is TGCAGTGCTAGAGCCCCAGATACGCAGTATTTT. Its protein product is CSARAPDTQYF.

This clonotype was observed a handful of times. V and J are TRBV7-9 and TRBJ1-3; D is undetermined. Trimming left V 5 bases short and J 4 bases short, with 6 bases between. CDR3 length equals 12 residues. Germline V lookup: CDR1 SEHNR, CDR2 FQNEAQ (reference sequence). The CDR3 is CASSPRGNTIYF. The CDR3 nucleotides read TGTGCCAGCAGCCCCAGGGGAAACACCATATATTTT.